Following are 31 T cell receptor beta chains from one sample sequenced in a study of T cells after posttransplantation cyclophosphamide. The protocol was immunoSEQ multiplex PCR, while the TCRdb copy is restricted to in-frame clones and leaves out a portion. The table lists tens of thousands of clones, 95% to 98% of them singletons, with 0.15% to 0.2% in the top ten. Cells defined as naive were viable CD3+CD4+ or CD3+CD8+ and CCR7+CD45RA+CD45RO-CD95-CD27+CD28+. The sequencing input was naive CD4+ T cells sorted from PBMCs. The receptors were sampled from a man between 40 and 49 years old in good health, CMV-negative, and a related stem cell transplant donor.

The V and J genes are TRBV7-8 and TRBJ2-1; 9 bases align to TRBD2. Germline CDR1 is SGHVS and CDR2 is FQNEAQ. This CDR3 is built from 16 residues. Trimming cost V 2 bases and J 12 bases; bases outside gene matches: 14. The CDR3 sequence: CASSLTGTSYLRAQFF. CDR3 nucleotides: TGTGCCAGCAGCTTAACCGGGACTAGCTACTTAAGGGCGCAGTTCTTC.

The rearrangement links TRBV19 to TRBJ2-5; 9 bases align to TRBD1. Germline V CDR1 and CDR2: LNHDA, SQIVND (reference sequence). This CDR3 spans 16 amino acids. V trimming: 2 bases; J trimming: 4 bases; junction bases outside the gene matches: 8. For the CDR3, the DNA is TGTGCCAGTAGTATACCGGGACAGGGATCGGGAGAGACCCAGTACTTC. Translating gives CASSIPGQGSGETQYF.

This chain connects TRBV25-1 to TRBJ1-1; 8 bases fit TRBD1. J gave up 4 bases and V 8 bases, and 12 bases lay outside the gene matches. The germline V gene encodes CDR1 MGHDK and CDR2 SYGVNS. This CDR3 has 15 amino acids. CDR3 DNA: TGTGCCAGCGCCGGACAGGGTTTTAGAACCACTGAAGCTTTCTTT. It codes for CASAGQGFRTTEAFF.

The chain employs TRBV10-3 and TRBJ1-1; tentative D call: TRBD1 (5 bases). V lost 8 bases to trimming and J lost 4 bases, with 11 bases between them. The CDR3 contains 12 residues. Germline V gene lookup returns CDR1 ENHRY and CDR2 SYGVKD. CDR3 DNA sequence: TGTGCCATCTCGGGGGGTACCACTGAAGCTTTCTTT. Translating gives CAISGGTTEAFF.

Only one count was recorded for this clone. The CDR3 DNA is TGTGCCAGTAGTATAACGTGGAGGAACCAAGAGACCCAGTACTTC. It is translated as CASSITWRNQETQYF. This sequence joins TRBV19 and TRBJ2-5, with D perhaps matching TRBD2 (5 bases). V was pared by 2 bases and J by 0 bases, with 10 bases between. The CDR3 spans 15 residues. CDR1 and CDR2 from the germline V gene are LNHDA and SQIVND (reference sequence).

This clone was seen once. The CDR3 DNA sequence: TGTGCCAGCAGCCAGACTAGCGGGAGAAGTAATGAGCAGTTCTTC. This codes for CASSQTSGRSNEQFF. This rearrangement joins TRBV7-3 to TRBJ2-1; 12 bases agree with TRBD2. Losses at the gene ends were 5 bases for V and 7 bases for J; bases not matched to a gene: 6. Germline loops: CDR1 SGHTA, CDR2 FQGTGA. The CDR3 sequence is 15 residues long.

This rearrangement joins TRBV11-2 to TRBJ1-5; TRBD1 agrees at 7 bases. Germline values: CDR1 SGHAT, CDR2 FQNNGV. The CDR3 sequence is 15 residues long. The trim removed 3 bases at V and 4 bases at J, leaving 6 bases unmatched. The CDR3 sequence: CASSLDTGANQPQHF. CDR3 coding DNA: TGTGCCAGCAGCTTGGATACAGGGGCGAATCAGCCCCAGCATTTT.

The rearrangement links TRBV5-1 to TRBJ2-1; 13 nucleotides match TRBD2. Germline-derived CDR1 and CDR2 are SGHRS and YFSETQ. V lost 4 bases to trimming and J lost 9 bases; unmatched junction nucleotides: 10. This CDR3 contains 16 residues. The DNA for the CDR3 is TGCGCCAGCAGCATCCCGACTAGCGGGAGGCAGGGTGAGCAGTTCTTC. Its translation is CASSIPTSGRQGEQFF.

V gene TRBV6-5 combines with J gene TRBJ2-3, with TRBD1 matching over 9 bases. Per germline, CDR1 MNHEY and CDR2 SVGAGI. The CDR3 extends over 13 amino acids. V was pared by 6 bases and J by 4 bases, with 2 bases of the junction left unmatched. CDR3 residues: CASRDRGADTQYF. The CDR3 DNA reads TGTGCCAGCAGGGACAGGGGCGCAGATACGCAGTATTTT.

This chain links TRBV11-2 with TRBJ1-5; TRBD1 matches 8 bases. This CDR3 spans 15 amino acids. V lost 5 bases to trimming and J lost 3 bases; unmatched junction nucleotides: 6. From germline, CDR1 is SGHAT and CDR2 FQNNGV. CDR3 nucleotides: TGTGCCAGCAGCAAGACAGGGGAAGACAATCAGCCCCAGCATTTT. It is translated as CASSKTGEDNQPQHF. The variable domain in full, completed from reference TRBV11-2 and TRBJ1-5, reads EAGVAQSPRYKIIEKRQSVAFWCNPISGHATLYWYQQILGQGPKLLIQFQNNGVVDDSQLPKDRFSAERLKGVDSTLKIQPAKLEDSAVYLCASSKTGEDNQPQHFGDGTRLSIL.

This chain uses TRBV19 with TRBJ1-1, with D unresolved. The length of the CDR3 is 13 residues. Germline values: CDR1 LNHDA, CDR2 SQIVND (reference sequence). The V gene lost 6 bases and the J gene lost 1 base, with 9 bases spanning the gap. CDR3 region: CASSLTENTEAFF. The CDR3 DNA sequence: TGTGCCAGTAGCCTGACTGAGAACACTGAAGCTTTCTTT.

The genes are TRBV7-2 and TRBJ2-3, with 7 bases matching TRBD2. The CDR3 is 15 residues long. With V trimmed by 2 bases and J by 8 bases, 10 bases remained unmatched. Germline loops: CDR1 SGHTA, CDR2 FQGNSA. CDR3 DNA sequence: TGTGCCAGCAGCTTATGGCGGGAGAGGAGAACTACGCAGTATTTT. This gives the protein CASSLWRERRTTQYF. Using reference TRBV7-2 and TRBJ2-3 for the parts outside the CDR3, the full variable domain is GAGVSQSPSNKVTEKGKDVELRCDPISGHTALYWYRQSLGQGLEFLIYFQGNSAPDKSGLPSDRFSAERTGGSVSTLTIQRTQQEDSAVYLCASSLWRERRTTQYFGPGTRLTVL.

A single count supports this clone. The chain combines TRBV2 with TRBJ1-1, with D possibly matching TRBD1 (5 bases). The CDR3 spans 13 residues. Germline lookup yields CDR1 SNHLY and CDR2 FYNNEI. Trimming shortened V by 6 bases and J by 5 bases, and 13 bases separated the two germline ends. CDR3 sequence: CASSPGGATEAFF. CDR3 nucleotides: TGTGCCAGCAGCCCCGGTGGGGCTACTGAAGCTTTCTTT. The whole variable domain, remainder taken from reference TRBV2 and TRBJ1-1, is EPEVTQTPSHQVTQMGQEVILRCVPISNHLYFYWYRQILGQKVEFLVSFYNNEISEKSEIFDDQFSVERPDGSNFTLKIRSTKLEDSAMYFCASSPGGATEAFFGQGTRLTVV.

The CDR3, as DNA: TGTGCCAGCAGTTGGGCGCCCCAGCATTTT. Amino acid sequence: CASSWAPQHF. The chain recombines TRBV28 with TRBJ1-5; D is undetermined. This CDR3 has 10 amino acids. CDR1 and CDR2 from the germline V gene are MDHEN and SYDVKM. V lost 4 bases to trimming and J lost 9 bases, with 4 bases between them.

This clone came up once. The chain combines TRBV19 with TRBJ1-5; no clear D. Germline V gives CDR1 LNHDA, CDR2 SQIVND (reference sequence). V was cut by 5 bases and J by 3 bases, with 8 bases left in between. The length of the CDR3 is 13 residues. CDR3 protein: CASSFGDNQPQHF. The CDR3 DNA reads as TGTGCCAGTAGTTTCGGTGACAATCAGCCCCAGCATTTT.

The CDR3 DNA follows: TGTGCCAGCAGCTTAGTTGGCGGGAGCACCGGGGAGCTGTTTTTT. Its translation is CASSLVGGSTGELFF. The chain employs TRBV7-2 and TRBJ2-2, with 7 bases fitting TRBD2. This CDR3 contains 15 residues. Germline loops: CDR1 SGHTA, CDR2 FQGNSA. V gave up 1 base and J gave up 4 bases; unmatched junction bases: 3.

In this sample, this clone turned up once. The chain combines TRBV27 with TRBJ1-2; the D is unclear. This CDR3 comprises 19 residues. Trimming left V 5 bases short and J 0 bases short, with 25 bases between. Germline V gives CDR1 MNHEY, CDR2 SMNVEV (reference sequence). The CDR3 here is CASSKEGRVDWWTNYGYTF. The CDR3 bases are TGTGCCAGCAGTAAAGAGGGAAGGGTGGATTGGTGGACTAACTATGGCTACACCTTC.

The chain recombines TRBV2 with TRBJ2-2, with TRBD2 matching over 7 bases. Losses at the gene ends were 5 bases for V and 5 bases for J; bases not matched to a gene: 8. CDR3 length: 15 amino acids. Germline values: CDR1 SNHLY, CDR2 FYNNEI. CDR3 nucleotide sequence: TGTGCCAGCAGTCCCCCGGGACTAAGTACCGGGGAGCTGTTTTTT. It codes for CASSPPGLSTGELFF.

The genes are TRBV18 and TRBJ1-5; weak D call: TRBD1 (5 bases). This CDR3 has 15 amino acids. V was pared by 3 bases and J by 7 bases, with 16 bases between. Germline V gene data show CDR1 as KGHSH and CDR2 as LQKENI. For the CDR3, the DNA is TGTGCCAGCTCACCGGGGGGTTCGGCTGGACAGCCCCAGCATTTT. It translates to CASSPGGSAGQPQHF. Drawing the rest from reference TRBV18 and TRBJ1-5, the complete variable domain is NAGVMQNPRHLVRRRGQEARLRCSPMKGHSHVYWYRQLPEEGLKFMVYLQKENIIDESGMPKERFSAEFPKEGPSILRIQQVVRGDSAAYFCASSPGGSAGQPQHFGDGTRLSIL.

The chain uses TRBV29-1 and TRBJ1-1, with 9 bases lining up with TRBD1. The CDR3 loop spans 13 amino acids. J lost 11 bases, V lost 6 bases, and 13 bases had no gene match. Looked up from germline, CDR1 is SQVTM and CDR2 is ANQGSEA. The CDR3: CSVGGQGGTEAFF. For the CDR3, the DNA is TGCAGCGTCGGGGGACAGGGAGGCACAGAGGCTTTCTTT.

This chain joins TRBV6-5 and TRBJ2-5; TRBD1 matches 7 bases. After removal of 6 bases from V and 2 bases from J, the junction contained 6 bases not matched to a gene. The CDR3 is made up of 14 amino acids. From germline, CDR1 is MNHEY and CDR2 SVGAGI. CDR3 coding DNA: TGTGCCAGCAGGCCTCACAGGGGACAAGAGACCCAGTACTTC. Residues: CASRPHRGQETQYF.

This clone has just one count. CDR3 in amino acids: CSVHGQPSNTEAFF. The CDR3 DNA reads as TGCAGCGTCCACGGACAGCCCAGTAACACTGAAGCTTTCTTT. The chain couples TRBV29-1 to TRBJ1-1; D perhaps matches TRBD1 (6 bases). The CDR3 has 14 residues. V dropped 6 bases and J dropped 2 bases, with 16 bases sitting between them. Germline loops: CDR1 SQVTM, CDR2 ANQGSEA.

This sequence joins TRBV6-5 and TRBJ1-4; TRBD1 agrees at 10 bases. This CDR3 is built from 15 residues. J gave up 5 bases and V 1 base, and 1 base lay outside the gene matches. Germline V gives CDR1 MNHEY, CDR2 SVGAGI. CDR3 nucleotides: TGTGCCAGCAGTTACTTGGGACAGGGGAATGAAAAACTGTTTTTT. It is translated as CASSYLGQGNEKLFF.

The chain uses TRBV4-1 and TRBJ2-7; 14 bases are shared with TRBD2. CDR1 and CDR2 (germline): MGHRA, YSYEKL. This CDR3 comprises 16 residues. V lost 3 bases, J lost 7 bases, and 8 bases stayed unmatched. The DNA for the CDR3 is TGCGCCAGCAGCCAGCCGACTAGCGGGAGGGCCCGGGAGCAGTACTTC. Translated, it gives CASSQPTSGRAREQYF.

The chain joins TRBV25-1 to TRBJ2-5; 7 positions agree with TRBD1. The CDR3 runs 13 residues. The V and J ends lost 6 bases and 5 bases, in that order; junction bases with no gene match: 6. Per the germline V gene, CDR1 is MGHDK and CDR2 is SYGVNS. CDR3 sequence (DNA): TGTGCCAGCAGCCTGACAGGGACGGAGACCCAGTACTTC. It specifies CASSLTGTETQYF.

CDR3 in amino acids: CASSPGLNQPQHF. The CDR3 DNA is TGTGCCAGTAGCCCGGGGTTAAATCAGCCCCAGCATTTT. The chain links TRBV19 to TRBJ1-5; D remains ambiguous. V shed 6 bases and J shed 4 bases, with 10 bases lying between them. The V gene's germline CDR1 is LNHDA and CDR2 SQIVND (reference sequence). This CDR3 region has 13 residues. Looking up the rest from reference TRBV19 and TRBJ1-5 gives the full variable domain: DGGITQSPKYLFRKEGQNVTLSCEQNLNHDAMYWYRQDPGQGLRLIYYSQIVNDFQKGDIAEGYSVSREKKESFPLTVTSAQKNPTAFYLCASSPGLNQPQHFGDGTRLSIL.

The chain couples TRBV7-2 to TRBJ1-5; weak D call: TRBD1 (6 bases). V was cut by 4 bases and J by 5 bases, with 9 bases left in between. CDR1 is SGHTA and CDR2 is FQGNSA in the germline V gene. The CDR3 is made up of 13 amino acids. CDR3 sequence (DNA): TGTGCCAGCAGCTCCAACAGGGATCAGCCCCAGCATTTT. It is translated as CASSSNRDQPQHF. The full variable domain, completed using reference TRBV7-2 and TRBJ1-5, is GAGVSQSPSNKVTEKGKDVELRCDPISGHTALYWYRQSLGQGLEFLIYFQGNSAPDKSGLPSDRFSAERTGGSVSTLTIQRTQQEDSAVYLCASSSNRDQPQHFGDGTRLSIL.

V and J are TRBV7-2 and TRBJ2-7; possibly TRBD1 for D (6 bases). CDR1 and CDR2 from the germline V gene are SGHTA and FQGNSA. V lost 5 bases, J lost 3 bases, and 11 bases lay in between. The CDR3 is made up of 13 amino acids. CDR3 sequence reads: CASSKQGVYEQYF. As DNA, the CDR3 is TGTGCCAGCAGCAAACAGGGTGTCTACGAGCAGTACTTC.

The chain links TRBV29-1 to TRBJ2-7, with 7 bases identical to TRBD2. The germline V gene encodes CDR1 SQVTM and CDR2 ANQGSEA. Trimming cost V 7 bases and J 5 bases; bases outside gene matches: 14. This CDR3 has 14 amino acids. The CDR3 DNA reads as TGCAGCGCCGGGGGAGGGGACTCTGGGCACGAGCAGTACTTC. It yields the protein CSAGGGDSGHEQYF.

This chain links TRBV7-9 with TRBJ1-2; D may be TRBD1 (6 bases). V was clipped by 5 bases and J by 3 bases, with 13 bases between them. The CDR3 runs 14 residues. CDR1 and CDR2 from the germline V gene are SEHNR and FQNEAQ (reference sequence). CDR3 sequence: CASSRQGTDYGYTF. For the CDR3, the DNA is TGTGCCAGCAGCCGCCAGGGGACCGACTATGGCTACACCTTC.

The V call is TRBV19, the J call TRBJ2-2; 7 bases are shared with TRBD1. Germline CDR1 is LNHDA and CDR2 is SQIVND (reference sequence). The V and J ends lost 3 bases and 5 bases, in that order; junction bases with no gene match: 9. The CDR3 extends over 16 amino acids. Here the CDR3 DNA reads TGTGCCAGTAGTATTAGCCCCGGGACAGTGACCGGGGAGCTGTTTTTT. It translates to CASSISPGTVTGELFF.